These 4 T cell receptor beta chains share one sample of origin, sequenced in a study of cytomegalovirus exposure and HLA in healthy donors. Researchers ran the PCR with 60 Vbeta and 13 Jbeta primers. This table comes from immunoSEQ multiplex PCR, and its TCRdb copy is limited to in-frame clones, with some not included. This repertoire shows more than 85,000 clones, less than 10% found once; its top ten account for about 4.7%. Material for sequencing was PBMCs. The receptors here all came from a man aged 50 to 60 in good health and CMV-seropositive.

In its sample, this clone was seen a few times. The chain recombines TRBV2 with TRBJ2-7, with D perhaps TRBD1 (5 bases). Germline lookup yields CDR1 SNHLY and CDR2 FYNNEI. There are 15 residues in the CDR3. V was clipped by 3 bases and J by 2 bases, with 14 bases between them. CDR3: CASSEVWGATYEQYF. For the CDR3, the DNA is TGTGCCAGCAGTGAGGTGTGGGGCGCTACCTACGAGCAGTACTTC.

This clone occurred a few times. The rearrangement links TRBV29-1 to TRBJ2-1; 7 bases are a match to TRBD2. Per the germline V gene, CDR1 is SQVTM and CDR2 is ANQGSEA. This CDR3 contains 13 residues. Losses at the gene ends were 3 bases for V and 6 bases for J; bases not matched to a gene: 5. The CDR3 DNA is TGCAGCGTTGATCCCGGGAGGCCCAATGAGCAGTTCTTC. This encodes CSVDPGRPNEQFF.

CDR3: CASREGQGNTEAFF. The CDR3 coding sequence is TGTGCCAGCAGAGAGGGACAGGGGAACACTGAAGCTTTCTTT. The chain has TRBV2 and TRBJ1-1; 9 bases agree with TRBD1. V lost 6 bases and J lost 1; bases outside the gene matches: 3. CDR3 length: 14 amino acids. Germline CDR1 SNHLY, CDR2 FYNNEI.

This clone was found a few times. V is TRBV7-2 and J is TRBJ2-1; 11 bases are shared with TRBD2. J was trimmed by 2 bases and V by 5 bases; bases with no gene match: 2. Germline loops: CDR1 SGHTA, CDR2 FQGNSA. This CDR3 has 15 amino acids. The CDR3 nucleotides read TGTGCCAGCAGCCTTAGCGGGAGGGCCTACAATGAGCAGTTCTTC. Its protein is CASSLSGRAYNEQFF. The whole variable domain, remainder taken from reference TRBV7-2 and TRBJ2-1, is GAGVSQSPSNKVTEKGKDVELRCDPISGHTALYWYRQSLGQGLEFLIYFQGNSAPDKSGLPSDRFSAERTGGSVSTLTIQRTQQEDSAVYLCASSLSGRAYNEQFFGPGTRLTVL.